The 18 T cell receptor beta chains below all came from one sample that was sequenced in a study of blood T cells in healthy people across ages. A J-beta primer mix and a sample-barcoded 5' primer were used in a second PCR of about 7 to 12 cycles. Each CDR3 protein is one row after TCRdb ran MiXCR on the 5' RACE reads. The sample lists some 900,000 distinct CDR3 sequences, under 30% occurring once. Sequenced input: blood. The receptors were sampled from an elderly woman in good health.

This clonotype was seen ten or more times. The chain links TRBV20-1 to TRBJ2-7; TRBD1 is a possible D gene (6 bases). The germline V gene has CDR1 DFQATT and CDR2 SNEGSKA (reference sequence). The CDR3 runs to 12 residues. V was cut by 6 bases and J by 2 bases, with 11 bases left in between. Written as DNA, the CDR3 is TGCAGTGCCTGGAAGGGGGCCTACGAGCAGTACTTC. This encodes CSAWKGAYEQYF.

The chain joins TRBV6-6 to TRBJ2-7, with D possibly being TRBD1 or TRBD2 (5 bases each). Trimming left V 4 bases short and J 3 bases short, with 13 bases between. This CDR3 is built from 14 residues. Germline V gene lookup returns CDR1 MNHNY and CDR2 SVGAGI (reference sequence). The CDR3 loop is CASSFRDANYEQYF. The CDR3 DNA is TGTGCCAGCAGTTTCCGGGACGCAAACTACGAGCAGTACTTC.

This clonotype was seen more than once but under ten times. DNA for the CDR3: TGTGCCATCAGTGAGTCCACCGCGGCCGGGGAGCTGTTTTTT. It is translated as CAISESTAAGELFF. The chain recombines TRBV10-3 with TRBJ2-2; unclear D gene. CDR3 length equals 14 residues. The V end lost 0 bases, the J end lost 6 bases, and 8 bases lay between the germline ends. CDR1 is ENHRY, CDR2 SYGVKD, per germline.

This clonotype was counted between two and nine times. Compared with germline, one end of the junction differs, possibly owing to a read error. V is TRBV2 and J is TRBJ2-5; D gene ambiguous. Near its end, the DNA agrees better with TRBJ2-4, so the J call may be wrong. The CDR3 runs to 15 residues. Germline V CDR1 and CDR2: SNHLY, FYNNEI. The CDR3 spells CAGSPDPKAKNIQYF. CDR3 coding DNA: TGTGCCGGCAGCCCCGACCCAAAAGCCAAAAACATTCAGTACTTC.

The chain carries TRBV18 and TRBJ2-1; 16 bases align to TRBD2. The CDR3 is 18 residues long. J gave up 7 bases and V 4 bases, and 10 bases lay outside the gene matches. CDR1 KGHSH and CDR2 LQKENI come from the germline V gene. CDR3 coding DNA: TGTGCCAGCTCACGGACCGGGACTAGCGGGGGGGCCGGGAATGAGCAGTTCTTC. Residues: CASSRTGTSGGAGNEQFF.

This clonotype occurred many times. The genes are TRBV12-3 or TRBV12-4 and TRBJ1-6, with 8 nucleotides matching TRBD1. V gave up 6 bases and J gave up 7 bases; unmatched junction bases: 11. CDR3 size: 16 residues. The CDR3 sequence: CASSPHGQGQNSPLHF. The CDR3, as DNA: TGTGCCAGCAGCCCACACGGACAGGGCCAGAATTCACCCCTCCACTTT.

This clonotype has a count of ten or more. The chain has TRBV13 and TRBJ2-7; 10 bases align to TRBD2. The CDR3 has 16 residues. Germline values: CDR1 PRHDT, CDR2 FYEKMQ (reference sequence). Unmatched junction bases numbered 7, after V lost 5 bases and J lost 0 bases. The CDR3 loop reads CASSANLAGDSYEQYF. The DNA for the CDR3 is TGTGCCAGCAGCGCTAATCTAGCGGGGGACTCCTACGAGCAGTACTTC. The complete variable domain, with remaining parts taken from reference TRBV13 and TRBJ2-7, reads AAGVIQSPRHLIKEKRETATLKCYPIPRHDTVYWYQQGPGQDPQFLISFYEKMQSDKGSIPDRFSAQQFSDYHSELNMSSLELGDSALYFCASSANLAGDSYEQYFGPGTRLTVT.

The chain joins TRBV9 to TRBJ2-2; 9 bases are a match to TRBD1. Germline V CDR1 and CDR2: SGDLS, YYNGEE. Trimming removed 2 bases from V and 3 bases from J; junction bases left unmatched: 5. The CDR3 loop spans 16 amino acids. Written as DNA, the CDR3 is TGTGCCAGCAGCGTTACAGGGGGCCTGGACACCGGGGAGCTGTTTTTT. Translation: CASSVTGGLDTGELFF.

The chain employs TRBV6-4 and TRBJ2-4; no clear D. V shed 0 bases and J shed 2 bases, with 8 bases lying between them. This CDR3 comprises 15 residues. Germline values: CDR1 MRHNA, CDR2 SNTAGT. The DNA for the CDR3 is TGTGCCAGCAGTGACTCGTGGGTTTCCAAAAACATTCAGTACTTC. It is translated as CASSDSWVSKNIQYF.

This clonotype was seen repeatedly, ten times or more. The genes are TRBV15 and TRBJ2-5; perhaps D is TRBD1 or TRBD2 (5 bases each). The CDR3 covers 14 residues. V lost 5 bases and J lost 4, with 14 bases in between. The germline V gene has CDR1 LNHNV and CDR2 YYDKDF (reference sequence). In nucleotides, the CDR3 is TGTGCCACCAGCGGTAGGGACGGAAGAGAGACCCAGTACTTC. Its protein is CATSGRDGRETQYF.

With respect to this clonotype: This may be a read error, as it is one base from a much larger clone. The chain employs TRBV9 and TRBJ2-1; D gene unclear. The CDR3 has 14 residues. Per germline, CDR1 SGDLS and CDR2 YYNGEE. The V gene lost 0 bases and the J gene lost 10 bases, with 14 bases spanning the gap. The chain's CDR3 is CASSVDLGNYEQFF. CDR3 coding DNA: TGTGCCAGCAGCGTAGACCTGGGCAACTACGAGCAGTTCTTC.

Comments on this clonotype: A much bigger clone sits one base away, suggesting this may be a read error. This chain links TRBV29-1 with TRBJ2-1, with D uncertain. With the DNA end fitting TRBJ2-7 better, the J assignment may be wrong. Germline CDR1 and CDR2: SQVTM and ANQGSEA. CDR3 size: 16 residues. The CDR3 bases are TGCAGCGTTGGAAGCCGGGCCCAACAGACCTACAATGAGCAGTACTTC. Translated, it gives CSVGSRAQQTYNEQYF.

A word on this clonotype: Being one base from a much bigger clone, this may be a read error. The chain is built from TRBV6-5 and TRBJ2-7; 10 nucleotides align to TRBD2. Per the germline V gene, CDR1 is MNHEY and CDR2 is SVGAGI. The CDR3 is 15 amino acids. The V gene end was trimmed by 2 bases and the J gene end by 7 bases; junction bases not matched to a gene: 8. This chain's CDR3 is CASSYRTSGHNEQYF. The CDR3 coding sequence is TGTGCCAGCAGTTACAGGACTAGCGGCCACAATGAGCAGTACTTC.

CDR3 DNA: TGCGCCAGCAGCTTGGAGGCGGGAGACAATGAGCAGTTCTTC. It specifies CASSLEAGDNEQFF. This sequence joins TRBV5-1 and TRBJ2-1, with 7 bases lining up with TRBD2. CDR1 is SGHRS, CDR2 YFSETQ, per germline. The junction had 2 bases not matched to a gene; V was cut back by 0 bases and J by 5 bases. The CDR3 length is 14 residues.

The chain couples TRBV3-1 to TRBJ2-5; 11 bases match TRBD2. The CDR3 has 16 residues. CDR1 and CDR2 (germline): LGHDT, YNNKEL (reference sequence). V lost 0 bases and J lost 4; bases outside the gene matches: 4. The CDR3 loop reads CASSQEPGLAGETQYF. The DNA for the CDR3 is TGTGCCAGCAGCCAAGAGCCAGGACTAGCGGGAGAGACCCAGTACTTC.

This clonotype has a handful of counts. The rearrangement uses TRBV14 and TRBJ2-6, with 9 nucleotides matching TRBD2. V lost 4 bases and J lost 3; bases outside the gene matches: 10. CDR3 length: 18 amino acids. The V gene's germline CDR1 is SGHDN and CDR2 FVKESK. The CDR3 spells CASSLRPAGGLGANVLTF. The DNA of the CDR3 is TGTGCCAGCAGCCTGCGGCCAGCGGGGGGACTTGGGGCCAACGTCCTGACTTTC.

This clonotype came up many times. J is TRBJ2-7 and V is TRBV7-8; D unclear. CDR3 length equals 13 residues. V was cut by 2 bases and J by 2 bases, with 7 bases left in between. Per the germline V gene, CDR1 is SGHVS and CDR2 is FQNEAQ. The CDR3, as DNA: TGTGCCAGCAGCTTACTCTCCACCTACGAGCAGTACTTC. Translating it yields CASSLLSTYEQYF.

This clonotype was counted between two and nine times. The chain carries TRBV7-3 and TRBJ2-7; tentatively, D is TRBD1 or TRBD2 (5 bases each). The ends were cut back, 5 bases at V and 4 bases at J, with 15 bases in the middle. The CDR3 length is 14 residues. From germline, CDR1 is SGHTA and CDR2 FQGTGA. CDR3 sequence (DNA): TGTGCCAGCAGCCGCCTGCAGGGACCTTACGAGCAGTACTTC. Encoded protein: CASSRLQGPYEQYF.